The sequence of this T cell receptor (beta chain) was determined in a study of blood T cell repertoires in COVID-19 (TCRdb year 2020). For the study in its entirety: Collaborator samples came from the United States, Italy and Spain and covered acute and convalescent phases of COVID-19. The prospective study material was composed of cDNA or gDNA derived from T cells, B-cell-depleted T cells, or PBMCs. Deeply sampled blood TCRbeta repertoires from subjects exposed to, actively infected with, or recovered from COVID-19 were included in the dataset. The repertoires were released in a freely available public database meant as a resource for research on the immune response to SARS-CoV-2. The samples were drawn from the first 160 participants of the ongoing ImmuneRACE study and from some 1,300 subjects provided by 6 global collaborators. Sample metadata almost always included a de-identified subject ID, COVID-19 status, age in years and sex. Where available, HLA class I and class II types were obtained from metadata supplied by the sample provider rather than from assay-based typing.

Participants in the prospective study were enrolled through a virtual design, were aged roughly 18 to 100 years, and lived in roughly 24 United States geographic areas. Cohort assignment in the prospective study relied on participant-reported clinical history from a screening survey and a study questionnaire. ImmuneRACE Cohort 3 recovered participants were defined by two consecutive negative NP/OP PCR tests, healthcare professional clearance, or symptom resolution. In the prospective study, mobile phlebotomists collected whole blood, serum and a nasopharyngeal or oropharyngeal swab from each participant. Prospective study participants could optionally give additional blood draws and questionnaires over a roughly two-month period. Blood samples from the prospective study were shipped frozen or at room temperature prior to DNA extraction. A word on this clone: Its antigen remains undetermined. Base qualities were left out, and no much larger clone turns up one base away.

The immunoSEQ Assay, a bias-controlled multiplex PCR, was used to amplify TCRbeta CDR3 regions from genomic DNA. The source study handled its data this way. Within the assay, amplification of reference gene primers was used to estimate how many nucleated cells each sample contained. Sequence reads were collapsed and filtered to measure the absolute abundance of every unique TCRbeta CDR3 rearrangement. For each sample, productive Simpson clonality was calculated as the square root of Simpson's diversity index across productive rearrangements. In its TCRdb copy, this immuneACCESS table keeps in-frame sequences only and misses some clones. Where compared with another copy, unresolved V genes explain less than half of these, and the others have no known cause. V and J calls and clone size come straight from that table; D and trimming were deduced from the DNA. In this sample the table shows some 490,000 clones, roughly nine tenths of which occur a single time. Roughly 8.5% of the sample is in the top ten clones.

Results and caveats for the whole study, not just this receptor: Clinical and demographic metadata were provided uncurated, with the amount varying by source and participant.

From its cysteine to its phenylalanine, the CDR3 spans 16 amino acids. Only the CDR3 DNA stays, 48 bases, in frame from base 1. V ends up 4 bases short and J 8 bases short, with an unmatched junction base count of 12. The CDR1 and CDR2 encoded by the germline V gene are MDHEN and SYDVKM. The clonotype was recovered from a woman aged 55-70 years who had recovered from COVID-19. The sequence is built from TRBV28 and TRBJ1-4, with 8 bases in between that match TRBD1. The specimen sequenced was PBMCs or T cells enriched from blood (not recorded which). Here is the DNA: TGTGCCAGCAGTTCGACTACAGGGGGGTTAAACGAAAAACTGTTTTTT. This codes for CASSSTTGGLNEKLFF.